A single sample is the source of the 14 T cell receptor beta chains below, sequenced in a study of human T cells and chemical hapten exposure. TCRdb re-analysed the RACE reads in MiXCR, keeping a single row per CDR3 protein. The table includes hundreds of thousands of distinct CDR3 sequences, 6% to 7% detected once. The time point was: patch test 2, 6 weeks after DPC sensitization. The treatment was: therapeutic diphenylcyclopropenone sensitization with weekly scalp DPC. Sequences were derived from whole blood, sampled in connection with sensitization to the hapten diphenylcyclopropenone (DPC). These receptors originate from a woman aged 18-35 years with alopecia areata. Some clones in this sample may be carry-over from other donors' samples.

This clonotype has just a few counts. This rearrangement joins TRBV6-5 to TRBJ2-1; D not certain. The CDR3 is made up of 18 amino acids. The germline gives CDR1 MNHEY, CDR2 SVGAGI. V was cut by 2 bases and J by 0 bases, with 17 bases left in between. This chain's CDR3 is CASSYHPSRASSYNEQFF. CDR3 coding DNA: TGTGCCAGCAGTTACCACCCGTCGCGAGCGAGCTCCTACAATGAGCAGTTCTTC.

DNA for the CDR3: TGCAGTGCTAGAGGGGACAGCGTCACCGGGGAGCTGTTTTTT. Its protein product is CSARGDSVTGELFF. V gene TRBV20-1 combines with J gene TRBJ2-2; 7 nucleotides match TRBD1. The CDR3 runs to 14 residues. Trimming took 1 base from V and 4 from J; bases not matched to a gene: 3. The germline gives CDR1 DFQATT, CDR2 SNEGSKA (reference sequence).

Ten or more counts support this clonotype. This chain uses TRBV6-1 with TRBJ1-5, with D possibly TRBD1 on 6 matching bases. V lost 1 base to trimming and J lost 6 bases, with 13 bases between them. Germline values: CDR1 MNHNS, CDR2 SASEGT. This CDR3 is built from 15 residues. CDR3 loop: CASSEEGGGVQPQHF. DNA of the CDR3: TGTGCCAGCAGTGAAGAGGGGGGGGGCGTTCAGCCCCAGCATTTT.

This clonotype was counted only a few times. CDR3 bases: TGTGCCAGCAGTACCCACGGGACAGGGGTAGAAGAGACCCAGTACTTC. As protein: CASSTHGTGVEETQYF. The V call is TRBV6-1, the J call TRBJ2-5; 10 nucleotides align to TRBD1. Trimming at V came to 5 bases and at J to 3 bases, leaving 9 bases not matched to a gene. Germline assignment: CDR1 MNHNS and CDR2 SASEGT. The CDR3 is 16 amino acids.

The sample holds many counts of this clonotype. This rearrangement joins TRBV29-1 to TRBJ1-1; D not resolved. The CDR3 contains 11 residues. V lost 4 bases, J lost 3 bases, and 6 bases lay in between. Germline V CDR1 and CDR2: SQVTM, ANQGSEA. Written as DNA, the CDR3 is TGCAGCGTTGCGGTAGACACTGAAGCTTTCTTT. This codes for CSVAVDTEAFF.

There are many counts of this clonotype. V gene TRBV5-4 combines with J gene TRBJ2-3, with 7 bases aligning to TRBD2. CDR1 SGHNT and CDR2 YYREEE come from the germline V gene (reference sequence). Trimming removed 4 bases from V and 5 bases from J; junction bases left unmatched: 16. The CDR3 is made up of 17 amino acids. CDR3 amino acids: CASSPGGTGLREDTQYF. CDR3 bases: TGTGCCAGCAGCCCGGGAGGTACGGGACTCAGAGAAGATACGCAGTATTTT.

The chain couples TRBV5-5 to TRBJ1-6; 10 nucleotides line up with TRBD1. The germline gives CDR1 SGHKS, CDR2 YYEKEE (reference sequence). CDR3 length equals 16 residues. J was trimmed by 6 bases and V by 2 bases; bases with no gene match: 5. The CDR3 sequence is CASSLLGQGINSPLHF. CDR3 bases: TGTGCCAGCAGCTTATTGGGACAGGGGATTAATTCACCCCTCCACTTT.

This clonotype was seen repeatedly, ten times or more. The rearrangement links TRBV4-3 to TRBJ2-3, with a possible D match to TRBD2 (6 bases). The germline V and J ends were trimmed by 3 bases and 7 bases, with 17 bases remaining between them. Germline V gene data show CDR1 as LGHNA and CDR2 as YSLEER. The CDR3 is 15 residues long. CDR3 sequence (DNA): TGCGCCAGCAGCCAGGGCCTAAGGGAGGTTCATACGCAGTATTTT. This encodes CASSQGLREVHTQYF.

This clonotype was picked up a small number of times. The V call is TRBV6-5, the J call TRBJ2-1, with D perhaps matching TRBD1 (5 bases). This CDR3 has 17 amino acids. The ends were cut back, 0 bases at V and 0 bases at J, with 12 bases in the middle. Germline-derived CDR1 and CDR2 are MNHEY and SVGAGI. This CDR3 reads CASSYSTQESSYNEQFF. In DNA, the CDR3 is TGTGCCAGCAGTTACTCGACACAGGAGAGCTCCTACAATGAGCAGTTCTTC.

This clonotype was counted a few times. The V call is TRBV5-4, the J call TRBJ2-1; TRBD1 agrees at 7 bases. The germline V gene has CDR1 SGHNT and CDR2 YYREEE (reference sequence). The CDR3 has 11 amino acids. The junction had 2 bases not matched to a gene; V was cut back by 9 bases and J by 5 bases. Here the CDR3 reads CATQGDNEQFF. The CDR3, as DNA: TGTGCCACGCAGGGGGACAATGAGCAGTTCTTC.

There are many counts of this clonotype. For the CDR3, the DNA is TGTGCCAGCACCTGGACAGGAGGGCAGCCCCAGCATTTT. Protein sequence: CASTWTGGQPQHF. The chain employs TRBV12-3 or TRBV12-4 and TRBJ1-5; 7 positions agree with TRBD1. The ends lost 7 bases at V and 7 bases at J; junction bases unmatched: 7. This CDR3 has 13 residues.

In its sample, this clonotype was seen many times. This chain links TRBV2 with TRBJ2-3, with 7 bases lining up with TRBD2. J gave up 4 bases and V 7 bases, and 11 bases lay outside the gene matches. Per the germline V gene, CDR1 is SNHLY and CDR2 is FYNNEI. CDR3 length: 15 residues. The CDR3 loop reads CASTRERGGSDTQYF. As DNA, the CDR3 is TGTGCCAGCACCCGTGAGCGGGGAGGATCAGATACGCAGTATTTT.

This clonotype was recorded many times. V is TRBV7-2 and J is TRBJ1-1; 7 bases are a match to TRBD1. The germline V gene encodes CDR1 SGHTA and CDR2 FQGNSA. The J segment lost 6 bases and the V segment lost 1 base, leaving 8 bases of the junction unmatched. The CDR3 loop spans 15 amino acids. The CDR3, as DNA: TGTGCCAGCAGCTTAGGACAGGGCGGTTGGGCTGAAGCTTTCTTT. It is translated as CASSLGQGGWAEAFF.

The chain links TRBV6-5 to TRBJ2-3; 9 bases map to TRBD2. Trimming removed 10 bases from V and 11 bases from J; junction bases left unmatched: 16. The CDR3 covers 14 residues. Germline V gene sequence: CDR1 MNHEY, CDR2 SVGAGI. CDR3: CATELAGLHSKQYF. Here the CDR3 DNA reads TGTGCCACCGAACTAGCGGGCCTTCATTCCAAGCAGTATTTT.